This TCR beta chain was documented in a study of T cells after somatic rescue of genetic block. Trimming removed 1 base at V and 9 bases at J, with 10 bases between. Germline lookup yields CDR1 MNHEY and CDR2 SVGAGI. The CDR3 is made up of 13 amino acids. Profiled with immunoSEQ multiplex PCR; TCRdb holds only in-frame clones, not every one. The profile covers some 15,000 clones, with over 70% appearing a single time and more than 13% taken by the ten largest. Sequenced sample: peripheral blood mononuclear cells (PBMCs). The V call is TRBV6-5, the J call TRBJ2-1; D assignment may be TRBD1 or TRBD2 (6 bases each). The sequence derives from a boy aged 5 to 17. This CDR3 reads CASSYLEGGEQFF. The CDR3 DNA is TGTGCCAGCAGTTACTTGGAGGGGGGTGAGCAGTTCTTC.